Listed below are T cell receptor beta chains from one sample, sequenced in a study of Ad26.COV2.S vaccination and SARS-CoV-2 variants. The data were produced by immunoSEQ multiplex PCR, yet TCRdb's version contains in-frame clones alone and is incomplete. The data hold 350,000 to 400,000 clones, with about 85% observed a single time. The sample here was peripheral blood, taken in a trial of Ad26.COV2.S vaccine versus placebo. These receptors all come from a person between 18 and 65 years old who received the Ad26.COV2.S COVID-19 vaccine or a placebo. Each CDR3 is given with its conserved first and last residue. The order of the fields is J gene, V gene, clone size, D gene, CDR3 protein, CDR3 DNA. The D gene is left open where the match is weak. Only part of the rows carry a size: once, few, many, or a class if the clone is expanded.

TRBJ2-3,TRBV4-1,once,TRBD2,CASSQDGGAPDTQYF,TGCGCCAGCAGCCAAGACGGGGGGGCCCCAGATACGCAGTATTTT
TRBJ1-3,TRBV6-4,.,.,CASTTEAVGSTIYF,TGTGCCAGCACAACCGAAGCCGTCGGAAGCACCATATATTTT
TRBJ2-1,TRBV14,.,.,CASSQTGSPSYNEQFF,TGTGCCAGCAGCCAGACGGGGTCCCCCTCCTACAATGAGCAGTTCTTC
TRBJ2-3,TRBV6-5,.,TRBD2,CASSFYLAGGPKTQYF,TGTGCCAGCAGTTTCTATCTAGCGGGGGGGCCAAAGACGCAGTATTTT
TRBJ1-1,TRBV18,.,.,CASSPSEGTEAFF,TGTGCCAGCTCACCTTCCGAGGGCACTGAAGCTTTCTTT
TRBJ2-5,TRBV5-6,.,TRBD1,CASSFGTGIQETQYF,TGTGCCAGCAGCTTCGGGACAGGGATTCAAGAGACCCAGTACTTC
TRBJ1-1,TRBV30,.,.,CALRSGAQGGGEAFF,TGTGCCCTGAGGTCAGGGGCCCAGGGAGGCGGTGAAGCTTTCTTT
TRBJ1-2,TRBV11-2,few,TRBD1,CASSPTGGASTTYGYTF,TGTGCCAGCAGCCCGACAGGGGGCGCTTCGACGACTTATGGCTACACCTTC
TRBJ2-7,TRBV2,.,.,CASKLTDEQYF,TGTGCCAGCAAATTGACTGACGAGCAGTACTTC
TRBJ2-7,TRBV27,.,.,CASRPQRLHGEQYF,TGTGCCAGCAGGCCGCAGCGGCTCCACGGGGAGCAGTACTTC
TRBJ1-2,TRBV21-1,.,.,CASEHIPGTGATLGGYTF,TGTGCCAGCGAACACATCCCCGGGACAGGGGCCACCTTAGGAGGCTACACCTTC
TRBJ2-1,TRBV9,.,TRBD2,CASSVGGSGGRQFF,TGTGCCAGCAGCGTAGGTGGTAGCGGGGGCAGGCAGTTCTTC
TRBJ1-5,TRBV19,.,.,CASRSGYSNQPQHF,TGTGCCAGTAGATCGGGGTATAGCAATCAGCCCCAGCATTTT
TRBJ1-2,TRBV3-1/TRBV3-2,.,TRBD1,CASPRVGGASYTF,TGTGCCAGCCCTAGGGTAGGGGGCGCGAGCTACACCTTC
TRBJ1-1,TRBV18,.,TRBD1,CATKGQGVTEAFF,TGTGCCACCAAAGGACAGGGGGTCACTGAAGCTTTCTTT
TRBJ1-2,TRBV19,once,.,CAASRGMNYGYTF,TGTGCCGCATCACGCGGGATGAACTATGGCTACACCTTC
TRBJ1-2,TRBV27,.,.,CASSLGFDYGYTF,TGTGCCAGCAGTTTAGGTTTTGACTATGGCTACACCTTC
TRBJ1-5,TRBV12-2,.,.,CASRLGCGSENQPQHF,TGTGCAAGTCGCTTAGGGTGTGGGTCGGAAAATCAGCCCCAGCATTTT
TRBJ2-3,TRBV7-2,.,.,CASSLAITDTQYF,TGTGCCAGCAGCTTAGCGATAACAGATACGCAGTATTTT
TRBJ2-7,TRBV12-5,.,.,CASGPGGYEQYF,TGTGCTAGTGGCCCTGGGGGTTACGAGCAGTACTTC
TRBJ2-5,TRBV30,.,.,CAWGAPTLSQETQYF,TGTGCCTGGGGGGCCCCGACACTCTCTCAAGAGACCCAGTACTTC
TRBJ2-3,TRBV19,.,.,CASNRGAATDTQYF,TGTGCCAGTAATAGGGGGGCAGCAACAGATACGCAGTATTTT
TRBJ1-2,TRBV6-5,.,.,CASSNGRRMGYTF,TGTGCCAGCAGTAACGGACGGCGTATGGGCTACACCTTC
TRBJ2-5,TRBV2,.,.,CASSPRDRETQYF,TGTGCCAGCAGTCCACGGGATAGAGAGACCCAGTACTTC
TRBJ1-5,TRBV30,.,TRBD1,CAWSPTGGGNQPQHF,TGTGCCTGGAGCCCCACAGGGGGCGGGAATCAGCCCCAGCATTTT
TRBJ2-7,TRBV7-9,few,.,CASSLNRYEQYF,TGTGCCAGCAGCTTAAACAGATACGAGCAGTACTTC
TRBJ2-7,TRBV4-2,.,TRBD2,CASSQDGGTSVYEQYF,TGTGCCAGCAGCCAAGATGGCGGGACTAGCGTGTACGAGCAGTACTTC
TRBJ2-6,TRBV4-3,many,.,CASSQDIGSGANVLTF,TGCGCCAGCAGCCAAGATATCGGTTCTGGGGCCAACGTCCTGACTTTC
TRBJ1-2,TRBV7-2,.,TRBD1,CASSGDRESNYGYTF,TGTGCCAGCAGTGGGGACAGGGAATCTAACTATGGCTACACCTTC
TRBJ1-2,TRBV4-1,.,.,CASSQVGTRNYGYTF,TGCGCCAGCAGCCAAGTTGGGACACGCAACTATGGCTACACCTTC
TRBJ2-7,TRBV7-9,.,.,CASSPLTSWEQYF,TGTGCCAGCAGCCCATTAACCTCCTGGGAGCAGTACTTC
TRBJ2-1,TRBV11-1,.,.,CASSFGSSGSYNEQFF,TGTGCCAGCAGCTTCGGGTCCAGCGGCTCCTACAATGAGCAGTTCTTC
TRBJ1-2,TRBV5-6,.,.,CASSPLRVNYGYTF,TGTGCCAGCAGCCCCCTCCGGGTTAACTATGGCTACACCTTC
TRBJ1-2,TRBV19,.,.,CASLQYRDAYGYTF,TGTGCCAGTCTTCAGTATCGGGACGCCTATGGCTACACCTTC
TRBJ1-1,TRBV10-2,.,.,CATARGRNTEAFF,TGCGCCACCGCCCGGGGGAGGAACACTGAAGCTTTCTTT
TRBJ1-4,TRBV21-1,.,.,CASRKGSSHHEKLFF,TGTGCCAGCAGAAAGGGGTCGTCCCATCATGAAAAACTGTTTTTT
TRBJ2-2,TRBV28,.,.,CASSRDTVTGELFF,TGTGCCAGCAGTAGAGATACGGTCACCGGGGAGCTGTTTTTT
TRBJ1-3,TRBV19,once,TRBD1,CASSITSGQFSGNTIYF,TGTGCCAGTAGTATAACCTCGGGACAGTTCTCTGGAAACACCATATATTTT
TRBJ1-3,TRBV7-8,once,TRBD1,CASSFLTGLNSGNTIYF,TGTGCCAGCAGCTTCCTGACAGGGTTAAACTCTGGAAACACCATATATTTT
TRBJ2-1,TRBV3-1/TRBV3-2,.,TRBD2,CASSPGGTKGNEQFF,TGTGCCAGCAGCCCTGGTGGGACTAAGGGCAATGAGCAGTTCTTC
TRBJ1-4,TRBV14,.,.,CASSHNGGVVNEKLFF,TGTGCCAGCAGCCACAATGGAGGGGTCGTTAATGAAAAACTGTTTTTT
TRBJ2-5,TRBV5-1,.,.,CASSAGRTQGQETQYF,TGCGCCAGCAGCGCCGGTCGGACACAAGGCCAAGAGACCCAGTACTTC
TRBJ2-5,TRBV5-4,.,.,CASSLDLAETQYF,TGTGCCAGCAGCTTGGATTTAGCAGAGACCCAGTACTTC
TRBJ2-7,TRBV30,few,.,CAWSVGSSYEQYF,TGTGCCTGGAGTGTGGGTAGCTCCTACGAGCAGTACTTC
TRBJ2-5,TRBV2,.,.,CASSDRDQYQETQYF,TGTGCCAGCAGTGACAGGGACCAGTACCAAGAGACCCAGTACTTC
TRBJ2-3,TRBV3-1/TRBV3-2,.,TRBD1,CASSLHRGQGDTQYF,TGTGCCAGCAGCCTACACAGGGGGCAAGGGGATACGCAGTATTTT
TRBJ1-1,TRBV29-1,.,.,CSVVGGVEYTEAFF,TGCAGCGTTGTCGGGGGGGTTGAGTACACTGAAGCTTTCTTT
TRBJ1-1,TRBV7-9,.,.,CASSLAERTEAFF,TGTGCCAGCAGCTTAGCGGAGAGGACTGAAGCTTTCTTT
TRBJ2-2,TRBV7-2,.,TRBD2,CASSLSLAGHGELFF,TGTGCCAGCAGCTTATCACTAGCGGGGCACGGGGAGCTGTTTTTT
TRBJ2-5,TRBV28,.,TRBD2,CASSTRTSGGTETQYF,TGTGCCAGCAGTACCCGGACTAGCGGGGGGACGGAGACCCAGTACTTC
TRBJ2-1,TRBV7-2,.,.,CASSLRTERNEQFF,TGTGCCAGCAGCTTACGGACTGAGCGGAATGAGCAGTTCTTC
TRBJ1-2,TRBV5-4,.,TRBD1,CASSPLDRGHGYTF,TGTGCCAGCAGCCCCCTGGACAGGGGGCATGGCTACACCTTC
TRBJ2-7,TRBV7-9,.,.,CASSLGAYEQYF,TGTGCCAGCAGCTTAGGCGCCTACGAGCAGTACTTC
TRBJ2-1,TRBV5-8,.,TRBD1,CASSLRDRGYNEQFF,TGTGCCAGCAGCCTCCGGGACAGGGGATACAATGAGCAGTTCTTC
TRBJ2-1,TRBV2,.,.,CASSEIPIGFF,TGTGCCAGCAGTGAGATACCAATCGGGTTCTTC